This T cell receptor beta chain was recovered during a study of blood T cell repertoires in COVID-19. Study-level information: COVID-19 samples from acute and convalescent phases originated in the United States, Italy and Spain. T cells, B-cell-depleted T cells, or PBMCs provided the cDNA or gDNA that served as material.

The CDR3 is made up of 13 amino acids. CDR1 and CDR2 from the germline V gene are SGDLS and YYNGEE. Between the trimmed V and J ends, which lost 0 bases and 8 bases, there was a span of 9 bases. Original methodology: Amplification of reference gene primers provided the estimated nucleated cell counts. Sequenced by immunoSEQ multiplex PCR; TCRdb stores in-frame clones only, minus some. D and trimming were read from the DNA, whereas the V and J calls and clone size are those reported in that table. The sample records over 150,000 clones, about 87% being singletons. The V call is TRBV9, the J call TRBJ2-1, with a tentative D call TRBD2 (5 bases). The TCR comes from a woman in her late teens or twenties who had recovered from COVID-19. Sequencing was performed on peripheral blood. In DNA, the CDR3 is TGTGCCAGCAGCGTAGCTTTGAGGGATGAGCAGTTCTTC. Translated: CASSVALRDEQFF.